A selection of T cell receptor beta chains follows, all from one sample in a study of tumor-infiltrating lymphocytes in primary liver carcinoma. MiXCR, applied by TCRdb to the multiplex PCR reads, yields one record per CDR3 protein. There are tens of thousands of distinct CDR3 sequences in the sample; roughly 69% occur only once, and roughly 16% lies in the top ten. Sequencing was performed on liver tumor tissue from sampling region 4. The receptor source for this set is a man aged 35 to 55 with primary liver carcinoma and hepatitis B virus infection. Both conserved end residues are part of each CDR3. The D gene is left open where the match is weak. For some rows the clone size is stated as once, few or many, or as a class when expanded; others skip it.

d_gene	abundance	v_gene	j_gene	CDR3nt	CDR3aa
TRBD1	-	TRBV6-1	TRBJ2-1	TGTGCCAGCATCCTTTCGATCCCTTGGACAGGGAGCTACAATGAGCAGTTCTTC	CASILSIPWTGSYNEQFF
-	-	TRBV11-2	TRBJ2-3	TGTGCCAGCAGCAGAAGAAGTGCAGGGAACACAGATATACAGTATTTT	CASSRRSAGNTDIQYF
-	-	TRBV5-4	TRBJ2-7	TGTGCCAGCAGCGGGGGGCCGGGAGCGGAAGACACCTACGAGCAGTATTTC	CASSGGPGAEDTYEQYF
-	-	TRBV30	TRBJ1-2	TGTGCTTGGAGACGATTTCTCTATGGCTACACCTTC	CAWRRFLYGYTF
-	-	TRBV11-2	TRBJ2-7	TGCGCCAGCAGCGTAAGCGGGTGGAACGAGCAGTGCTTC	CASSVSGWNEQCF
-	-	TRBV2	TRBJ1-4	TGTGCCAGCAGCCTCGCAACAAATGAAAAACTGTTTTTT	CASSLATNEKLFF
-	-	TRBV6-5	TRBJ2-2	TGTACCACCAGTTACGTAGGGGAGGTCGCCGGGGAACTGTTTTTT	CTTSYVGEVAGELFF
TRBD1	-	TRBV28	TRBJ2-5	TGTGCCGGCACGCCGGACAGGGTGGTAGAGACCCGGTACTTC	CAGTPDRVVETRYF
TRBD1	-	TRBV11-1	TRBJ2-7	TGTGCCAACAGGGGGAAGCGATCCTACGAGCAGTGTTTC	CANRGKRSYEQCF
-	-	TRBV5-6	TRBJ2-1	TGTGCCAGGAGCTTCCGGGGCGTGAGCTCCTATAATGAGCAGTTTTTC	CARSFRGVSSYNEQFF
TRBD1	-	TRBV10-3	TRBJ1-5	TGTACCATCAGTGCCGACAGGGACAGGCCCCAGCATTTT	CTISADRDRPQHF
TRBD2	once	TRBV29-1	TRBJ2-1	TGTAGCGTTGGAGTAGCGGGAGGGTCCTACAATGAGCAGTTCTTC	CSVGVAGGSYNEQFF
TRBD1	-	TRBV11-1	TRBJ2-3	TGTGTCAGCAGCCCGGGACAGGGATTAACTGATACGCAGTATTTT	CVSSPGQGLTDTQYF
-	once	TRBV19	TRBJ2-3	TGTGCCAGTAGCACCTCAGGGGCCACAGATGCGCAGTATTTT	CASSTSGATDAQYF
-	many	TRBV20-1	TRBJ1-5	TGCAGTGCTAGAATCCACGGAGATAGCAATCAGCCCCAGCATTTT	CSARIHGDSNQPQHF
TRBD2	-	TRBV28	TRBJ2-7	TGTGCCAGCAGTTTAGACGGGGGGTGCTTTCACGAGCAGTACTTC	CASSLDGGCFHEQYF
-	-	TRBV6-1	TRBJ2-7	TGTGCCAGCAGTGAAACATACGACCTCGTGCGGTACTTC	CASSETYDLVRYF
-	-	TRBV29-1	TRBJ2-3	TGCAGCGCTGGAATGACAGACACGCAGTATTTT	CSAGMTDTQYF
TRBD1	once	TRBV29-1	TRBJ2-5	TGCAGCGTTGAAGGGGACAGGGGGCGGACAGATACCCAGTACTTC	CSVEGDRGRTDTQYF
TRBD1	few	TRBV4-2	TRBJ2-1	TGTGCCAGCCACGCCGGGGGACAGGGGAACAATGAGCAGTTCTTC	CASHAGGQGNNEQFF
-	-	TRBV5-5	TRBJ1-1	TGTGCCAGCAGCTATAAGAGTGAGCGGTACACTGAAGCTTTCTTT	CASSYKSERYTEAFF
TRBD1	-	TRBV10-3	TRBJ1-4	TGTGCCACTAGACAGGGGGCGGATGAAAAACTGTTTTTT	CATRQGADEKLFF
-	-	TRBV20-1	TRBJ2-4	TGCAGTGCTAGTCCAGGAGCGCCTAATGTTCTGTACTTC	CSASPGAPNVLYF
-	-	TRBV11-2	TRBJ2-4	TGTACCACCACCACTTCTGCGGTAGCCAAAAACATTCAGTACTTC	CTTTTSAVAKNIQYF
-	-	TRBV28	TRBJ1-2	TGTGCCAGCACCCCAAACAGGGCTGGCTATAGCTACACCTTC	CASTPNRAGYSYTF
TRBD2	-	TRBV7-8	TRBJ2-5	TGTGCCAGCAGCATAGTCAGCCTAGCGGGAGGGGGAGAGACCCAATACTTC	CASSIVSLAGGGETQYF
TRBD1	-	TRBV7-9	TRBJ2-2	TGCGCCAGCAGCGCCTGGACAGGGATGGCAGGGGAGCTGTTTTTT	CASSAWTGMAGELFF